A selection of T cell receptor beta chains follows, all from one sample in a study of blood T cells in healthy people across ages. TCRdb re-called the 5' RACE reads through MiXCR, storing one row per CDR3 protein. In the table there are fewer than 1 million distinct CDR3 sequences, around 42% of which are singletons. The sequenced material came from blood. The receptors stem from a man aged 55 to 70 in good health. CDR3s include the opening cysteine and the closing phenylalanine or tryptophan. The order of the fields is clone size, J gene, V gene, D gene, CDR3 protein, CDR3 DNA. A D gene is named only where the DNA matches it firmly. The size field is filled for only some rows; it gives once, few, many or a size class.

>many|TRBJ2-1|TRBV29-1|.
CSVGRAGHEQFF
TGCAGCGTTGGGAGGGCGGGGCATGAGCAGTTCTTC
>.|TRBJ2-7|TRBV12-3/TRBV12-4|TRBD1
CASSPRTGWGEQYF
TGTGCCAGCAGCCCAAGGACAGGGTGGGGAGAGCAGTACTTC
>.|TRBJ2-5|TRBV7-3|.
CASSLSHASSETQYF
TGTGCCAGCAGCTTAAGCCACGCTAGCAGTGAGACCCAGTACTTC
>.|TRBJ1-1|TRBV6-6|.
CASSSPGSEAFF
TGTGCCAGCAGTTCACCGGGGTCGGAAGCTTTCTTT
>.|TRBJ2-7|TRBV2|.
CASSWERSHEQYF
TGTGCCAGCAGTTGGGAACGCTCCCACGAGCAGTACTTC
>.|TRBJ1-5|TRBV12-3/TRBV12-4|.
CASSLGGTGNQPQHF
TGTGCCAGCAGTTTAGGGGGAACGGGCAATCAGCCCCAGCATTTT
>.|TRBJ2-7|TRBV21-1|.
CASSQSRDRDSYEQYF
TGTGCCAGCAGTCAATCCCGGGACAGAGACTCCTACGAGCAGTACTTC
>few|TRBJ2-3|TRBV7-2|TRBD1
CASSLAPGQVTDTQYF
TGTGCCAGCAGCTTGGCCCCGGGACAGGTCACAGATACGCAGTATTTT
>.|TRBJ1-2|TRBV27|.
CASSSQQGSGYTF
TGTGCCAGCAGTTCCCAGCAGGGTAGTGGCTACACCTTC
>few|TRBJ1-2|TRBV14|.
CASSQDRGGGYTF
TGTGCCAGCAGCCAAGATCGAGGAGGGGGCTACACCTTC
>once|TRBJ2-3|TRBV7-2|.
CASSLVTEWPDTQYF
TGTGCCAGCAGCTTAGTGACAGAGTGGCCAGATACGCAGTATTTT
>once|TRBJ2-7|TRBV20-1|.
CGARVGGFYEQYF
TGCGGTGCTAGAGTTGGGGGGTTCTACGAGCAGTACTTC
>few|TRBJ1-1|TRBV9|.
CASSVKVNTEAFF
TGTGCCAGCAGCGTAAAAGTGAACACTGAAGCTTTCTTT
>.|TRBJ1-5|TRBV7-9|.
CASSPRWGWEAQHF
TGTGCCAGCAGCCCCCGGTGGGGGTGGGAAGCCCAGCATTTT
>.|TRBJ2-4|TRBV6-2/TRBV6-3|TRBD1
CASSRDRGGNIQYF
TGTGCCAGCTCCCGGGACAGGGGGGGTAACATTCAGTACTTC
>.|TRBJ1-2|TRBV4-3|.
CASSQGLVGNYGHTF
TGCGCCAGCAGCCAAGGGCTGGTAGGGAACTATGGCCACACCTTC
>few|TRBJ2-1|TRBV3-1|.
CASSARVNEQFF
TGTGCCAGCAGCGCCAGGGTGAATGAGCAGTTCTTC
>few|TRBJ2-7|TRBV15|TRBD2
CATSSRLAGGSYNEQYF
TGTGCCACCAGCTCCCGACTAGCGGGGGGCTCCTACAATGAGCAGTACTTC
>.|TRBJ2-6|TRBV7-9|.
CASTLNGANVLTF
TGTGCCAGCACCCTTAACGGGGCCAACGTCCTGACTTTC
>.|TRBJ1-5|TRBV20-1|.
CSAWADNQPQHF
TGCAGTGCATGGGCTGACAATCAGCCCCAGCATTTT
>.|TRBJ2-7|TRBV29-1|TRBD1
CSVGDRGLNEQYF
TGCAGCGTCGGGGACAGGGGTTTAAACGAGCAGTACTTC
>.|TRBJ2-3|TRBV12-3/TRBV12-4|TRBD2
CASSLAFGLAGGSTDTQYF
TGTGCCAGCAGTTTAGCGTTCGGACTAGCGGGGGGGAGCACAGATACGCAGTATTTT
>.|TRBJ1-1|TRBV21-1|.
CATDEGGSRVNTEAFF
TGTGCCACTGACGAGGGGGGCAGTAGAGTTAACACTGAAGCTTTCTTT
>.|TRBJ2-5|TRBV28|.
CASSLLSRREQETQYF
TGTGCCAGCAGCCTTCTCAGTCGGCGAGAACAAGAGACCCAGTACTTC
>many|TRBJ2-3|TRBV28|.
CASSSSGDTQYF
TGTGCCAGCAGTTCTAGTGGCGATACGCAGTATTTT
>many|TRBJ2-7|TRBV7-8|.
CASSPHSYEQYF
TGTGCCAGCAGCCCCCACTCCTACGAGCAGTACTTC
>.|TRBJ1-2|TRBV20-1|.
CSAPGEHNYGYTF
TGCAGTGCCCCCGGAGAACATAACTATGGCTACACCTTC
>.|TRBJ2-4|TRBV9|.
CASSPTLVSNIQYF
TGTGCCAGCAGCCCGACCCTGGTTTCAAACATTCAGTACTTC
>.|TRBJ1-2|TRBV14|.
CASSPSGHGYTF
TGTGCCAGCAGCCCTAGTGGACATGGCTACACCTTC
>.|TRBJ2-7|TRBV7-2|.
CASSLPSLREQYF
TGTGCCAGCAGCCTCCCTTCACTACGCGAGCAGTACTTC
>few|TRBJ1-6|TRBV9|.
CASSVDEGSPLHF
TGTGCCAGCAGCGTAGACGAGGGCTCACCCCTCCACTTT
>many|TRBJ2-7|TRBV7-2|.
CASSVQGASSYEQYF
TGTGCCAGCAGCGTACAGGGCGCGAGCTCCTACGAGCAGTACTTC
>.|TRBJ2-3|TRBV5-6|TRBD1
CASSYGTGVFTDTQYF
TGTGCCAGCAGCTACGGGACAGGGGTTTTCACAGATACGCAGTATTTT
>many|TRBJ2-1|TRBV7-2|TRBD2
CASSRLAGGYNEQFF
TGTGCCAGCAGCCGACTAGCGGGGGGCTACAATGAGCAGTTCTTC
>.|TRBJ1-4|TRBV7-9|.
CASSPETGVEKLFF
TGTGCCAGCAGCCCGGAAACAGGTGTAGAAAAACTGTTTTTT
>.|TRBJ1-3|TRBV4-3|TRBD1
CASSEGQGRTGNTIYF
TGCGCCAGCAGCGAAGGACAGGGACGCACTGGAAACACCATATATTTT
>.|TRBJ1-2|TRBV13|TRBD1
CASSRTGDRNYGYTF
TGTGCCAGCAGCCGTACAGGGGACCGAAACTATGGCTACACCTTC
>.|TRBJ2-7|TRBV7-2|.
CASSVGEAYYEQYF
TGTGCCAGCAGCGTAGGGGAAGCCTACTACGAGCAGTACTTC
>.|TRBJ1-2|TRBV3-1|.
CASSEAGADYGYTF
TGTGCCAGCAGCGAGGCGGGGGCGGACTATGGCTACACCTTC
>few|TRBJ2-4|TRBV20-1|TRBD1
CSALGQGEFRLRGNIQYF
TGCAGTGCCCTTGGACAGGGGGAATTTCGCCTCCGAGGCAACATTCAGTACTTC
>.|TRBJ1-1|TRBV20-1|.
CSARDGLATEAFF
TGCAGTGCTAGAGATGGGTTGGCCACTGAAGCTTTCTTT
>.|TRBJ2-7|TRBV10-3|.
CAIQGKFAYEQYF
TGTGCCATTCAGGGGAAATTCGCCTACGAGCAGTACTTC
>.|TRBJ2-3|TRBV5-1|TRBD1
CASSPSGQGRTDTQYF
TGCGCCAGCAGCCCTTCGGGACAGGGAAGGACAGATACGCAGTATTTT
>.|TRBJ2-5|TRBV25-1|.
CASSELARQETQYF
TGTGCCAGCAGTGAGTTGGCCAGGCAAGAGACCCAGTACTTC
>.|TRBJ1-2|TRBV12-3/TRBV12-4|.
CASSLGLKDGGYTF
TGTGCCAGCAGTTTAGGTCTCAAAGACGGGGGCTACACCTTC
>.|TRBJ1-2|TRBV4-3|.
CASSQASRGRSSGYTF
TGCGCCAGCAGCCAAGCCTCCAGGGGCCGCTCAAGTGGCTACACCTTC
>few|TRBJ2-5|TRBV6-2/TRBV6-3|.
CASSVIQETQYF
TGTGCCAGCTCAGTTATCCAAGAGACCCAGTACTTC
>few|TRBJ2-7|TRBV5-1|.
CASSFRPDGSSYEQYF
TGCGCCAGCAGCTTCCGGCCGGATGGTAGCTCCTACGAGCAGTACTTC
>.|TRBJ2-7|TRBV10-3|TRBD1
CAIRTDRGSEQYF
TGTGCCATCAGAACAGACAGGGGGAGCGAGCAGTACTTC
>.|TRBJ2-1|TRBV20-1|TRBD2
CSASPPGGGGAGYNEQFF
TGCAGTGCCTCCCCGCCGGGCGGGGGGGGAGCTGGCTACAATGAGCAGTTCTTC
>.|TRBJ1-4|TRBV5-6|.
CASSLLENNEKLFF
TGTGCCAGCAGCTTATTGGAAAATAATGAAAAACTGTTTTTT
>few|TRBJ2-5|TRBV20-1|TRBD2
CSASPAGGMETQYF
TGCAGTGCTAGCCCAGCGGGGGGGATGGAGACCCAGTACTTC
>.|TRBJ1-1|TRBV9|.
CASSVVPNTEAFF
TGTGCCAGCAGCGTAGTCCCGAACACTGAAGCTTTCTTT
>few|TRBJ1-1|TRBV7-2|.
CASSFRPPNTEAFF
TGTGCCAGCAGCTTTCGACCTCCGAACACTGAAGCTTTCTTT
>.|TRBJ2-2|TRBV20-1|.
CSASKIANTGELFF
TGCAGTGCCTCAAAAATCGCGAACACCGGGGAGCTGTTTTTT
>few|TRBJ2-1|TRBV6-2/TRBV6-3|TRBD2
CASSFWQTIGGAREQFF
TGTGCCAGCAGTTTCTGGCAGACAATCGGGGGGGCGCGAGAGCAGTTCTTC
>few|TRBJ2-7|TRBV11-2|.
CASSLDLGTYEQYF
TGTGCCAGCAGCTTAGATCTTGGAACCTACGAGCAGTACTTC
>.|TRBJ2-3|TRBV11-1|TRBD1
CASSHRQGTSKDTQYF
TGTGCCAGCAGCCACCGACAGGGGACCTCAAAAGATACGCAGTATTTT
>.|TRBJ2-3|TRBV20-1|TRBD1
CSVTPGQGGTDTQYF
TGCAGTGTTACGCCGGGACAGGGTGGCACAGATACGCAGTATTTT